The 7 T cell receptor beta chains below were found in one sample sequenced in a study of T cell responses to AZD1222 COVID-19 vaccine. Assay used: immunoSEQ multiplex PCR; TCRdb lists only in-frame clones, some missing. Here the sample spans roughly 120,000 clones, over 75% being singletons. The sample consisted of peripheral blood, taken on day 0 of AZD1222 vaccination. The receptors come from an adult in good health.

This clone was recorded at least ten times. This sequence joins TRBV9 and TRBJ2-7, with D perhaps assigned TRBD1 or TRBD2 (5 bases each). Trimming stripped 4 bases from V and 0 bases from J, with 14 bases between. This CDR3 comprises 15 residues. CDR1 is SGDLS and CDR2 is YYNGEE in the germline V gene. The chain's CDR3 is CASSLGTASSYEQYF. Here the CDR3 DNA reads TGTGCCAGCAGCCTCGGGACGGCAAGCTCCTACGAGCAGTACTTC.

This clone was picked up one time. The CDR3 loop is CASSLTTGAYEQYF. The CDR3 DNA reads as TGTGCCAGCTCACTCACGACAGGGGCCTACGAGCAGTACTTC. The chain combines TRBV18 with TRBJ2-7, with 8 bases that match TRBD1. V lost 4 bases to trimming and J lost 2 bases; unmatched junction nucleotides: 4. In germline, CDR1 is KGHSH, CDR2 LQKENI. This CDR3 has 14 amino acids.

Concerning this clone itself: Other DNA sequences of this sample code for an identical CDR3. The V call is TRBV3-1 (or the pseudogene TRBV3-2), the J call TRBJ2-5; the D gene is possibly TRBD2 (7 bases). CDR1 LGHDT and CDR2 YNNKEL come from the germline V gene (reference sequence). The CDR3 has 14 amino acids. Trimming removed 3 bases at V and 4 bases at J, with 12 bases between. CDR3 region: CASSHRGAGETQYF. CDR3 coding DNA: TGTGCCAGCAGCCATCGGGGGGCAGGAGAGACCCAGTACTTC.

This clone was detected once. The chain combines TRBV5-1 with TRBJ1-1, with a tentative D call TRBD1 (6 bases). The length of the CDR3 is 13 residues. The V gene lost 3 bases and the J gene lost 4 bases, with 10 bases spanning the gap. Germline loops: CDR1 SGHRS, CDR2 YFSETQ. The CDR3 DNA reads TGCGCCAGCAGCTATCAGGGGAGCACTGAAGCTTTCTTT. As protein: CASSYQGSTEAFF.

The rearrangement uses TRBV30 and TRBJ1-4; TRBD1 might be the D (6 bases). The CDR3 is made up of 13 amino acids. Germline loops: CDR1 GTSNPN, CDR2 SVGIG (reference sequence). Deletions cut 0 bases from V and 8 bases from J, with 10 bases between. The CDR3 DNA reads as TGTGCCTGGAGTGTACAGGGATGGGAAAAACTGTTTTTT. Its protein is CAWSVQGWEKLFF.

This clone was picked up one time. In nucleotides, the CDR3 is TGTGCCAGCAGCTTGGACGGAATGATGAACACTGAAGCTTTCTTT. Its protein is CASSLDGMMNTEAFF. The chain employs TRBV7-9 and TRBJ1-1, with D hard to call. V lost 3 bases to trimming and J lost 0 bases, with 11 bases between them. Germline V CDR1 and CDR2: SEHNR, FQNEAQ (reference sequence). There are 15 residues in the CDR3.

In its sample, this clone was seen a few times. This chain links TRBV10-3 with TRBJ1-3; D might be TRBD1 (5 bases). This CDR3 region has 15 residues. The germline CDR1 and CDR2 sequences are ENHRY and SYGVKD. V lost 10 bases, J lost 6 bases, and 22 bases lay in between. CDR3 amino acids: CATCGVGEQPNTIYF. In nucleotides, the CDR3 is TGTGCCACCTGTGGGGTAGGGGAACAGCCAAACACCATATATTTT.